Listed below are T cell receptor beta chains from one sample, sequenced in a study of identical twins. One entry per CDR3 protein results from TCRdb running MiXCR on the 5' RACE reads. The table shows 500,000 to 650,000 distinct CDR3 sequences, with 7.1% occurring only once. This same sample was also taken into another study, of yellow fever vaccine responses in identical twins.

Source material: PBMCs. The origin of the receptors is a woman aged 18-29 years in good health. Each CDR3 is given with its conserved first and last residue. Fields, in order: clone size, D gene, J gene, V gene, CDR3 protein, CDR3 DNA. The D gene is left open where the match is weak. Clone size is shown for a subset of rows, as once, few, many or a class of expanded clone.

few	-	TRBJ2-3	TRBV27	CASSGGGGTQYF	TGTGCCAGCAGTGGGGGAGGGGGTACGCAGTATTTT
many	-	TRBJ2-2	TRBV6-1	CASSVRGTGELFF	TGTGCCAGCAGTGTTCGCGGAACCGGGGAGCTGTTTTTT
few	TRBD2	TRBJ2-7	TRBV19	CASSIVAPSLTSGRWYEQYF	TGTGCCAGTAGTATAGTCGCCCCATCTTTAACTAGCGGGAGATGGTACGAGCAGTACTTC
many	-	TRBJ2-2	TRBV5-1	CASSAGQGSVTGELFF	TGCGCCAGCAGCGCCGGACAAGGGTCTGTCACCGGGGAGCTGTTTTTT
few	TRBD2	TRBJ2-3	TRBV6-1	CASGEGLAGGQDTQYF	TGTGCCAGCGGGGAGGGACTAGCGGGGGGGCAAGATACGCAGTATTTT
many	TRBD2	TRBJ2-1	TRBV11-3	CASSPGLAGGRSEQFF	TGTGCCAGCAGCCCCGGGCTAGCGGGAGGAAGGAGCGAGCAGTTCTTC
many	TRBD2	TRBJ2-5	TRBV5-1	CASSLVVLAGVQETQYF	TGCGCCAGCAGCTTGGTAGTGCTAGCGGGGGTCCAAGAGACCCAGTACTTC
few	TRBD1	TRBJ1-1	TRBV12-3/TRBV12-4	CASSQGVGEAFF	TGTGCCAGCAGCCAGGGGGTAGGTGAAGCTTTCTTT
-	-	TRBJ2-5	TRBV20-1	CSARAQGLDQNSMYQETQYF	TGCAGTGCTAGGGCTCAGGGTTTGGATCAGAATTCGATGTACCAAGAGACCCAGTACTTC
-	-	TRBJ2-1	TRBV27	CASNFGVRGYNEQFF	TGTGCCAGCAATTTTGGGGTCAGGGGTTACAATGAGCAGTTCTTC
few	TRBD2	TRBJ2-7	TRBV25-1	CASTAPQGHSGSPHEQYF	TGTGCCAGCACGGCGCCCCAGGGCCATAGCGGGAGCCCCCACGAGCAGTACTTC
few	-	TRBJ2-2	TRBV6-1	CASRPERTGELFF	TGTGCCAGCAGACCCGAACGAACCGGGGAGCTGTTTTTT
-	-	TRBJ2-1	TRBV5-1	CASSPPRDTPYNEQFF	TGCGCCAGCAGCCCCCCCAGGGACACCCCCTACAATGAGCAGTTCTTC
few	-	TRBJ2-3	TRBV12-3/TRBV12-4	CASSPPGQILDTQYF	TGTGCCAGCAGCCCCCCCGGACAGATCCTAGATACGCAGTATTTT
many	-	TRBJ2-1	TRBV11-1	CASSSKSGTINEQFF	TGTGCCAGCAGCTCCAAATCCGGGACGATAAATGAGCAGTTCTTC
few	-	TRBJ1-1	TRBV6-5	CASSQVGTEAFF	TGTGCCAGCAGCCAGGTGGGCACTGAAGCTTTCTTT
many	-	TRBJ1-1	TRBV28	CASNGIMNTEAFF	TGTGCCAGCAACGGCATCATGAACACTGAAGCTTTCTTT
-	-	TRBJ2-2	TRBV20-1	CSATTRGNTGELFF	TGCAGTGCTACGACCAGGGGAAACACCGGGGAGCTGTTTTTT
few	-	TRBJ2-1	TRBV4-1	CASSQGFPSEQFF	TGCGCCAGCAGCCAAGGGTTCCCGAGTGAGCAGTTCTTC
many	-	TRBJ1-1	TRBV5-1	CASSLAASAATEAFF	TGCGCCAGCAGCTTGGCGGCGTCGGCAGCCACTGAAGCTTTCTTT
many	-	TRBJ2-3	TRBV4-1	CASSQDARDGDTQYF	TGCGCCAGCAGCCAAGACGCGCGGGATGGCGATACGCAGTATTTT
-	-	TRBJ2-7	TRBV2	CANSTGPSYEQYF	TGTGCCAACAGTACCGGGCCGTCCTACGAGCAGTACTTC
few	TRBD1	TRBJ1-4	TRBV29-1	CSIWGGTGIGLFF	TGCAGCATTTGGGGGGGGACAGGCATTGGTTTGTTTTTT
few	-	TRBJ2-3	TRBV24-1	CATEGTDTQYF	TGTGCCACCGAAGGGACAGATACGCAGTATTTT
many	TRBD1	TRBJ2-3	TRBV7-8	CASSTWTGSVSDTQYF	TGTGCCAGCAGCACTTGGACAGGGAGCGTATCGGATACGCAGTATTTT
-	-	TRBJ2-2	TRBV4-1	CASSRQLVYTGELFF	TGCGCCAGCAGCCGCCAACTAGTTTACACCGGGGAGCTGTTTTTT
-	-	TRBJ2-3	TRBV9	CASSVADSGGADTQYF	TGTGCCAGCAGCGTGGCGGACTCCGGGGGCGCAGATACGCAGTATTTT
many	-	TRBJ1-6	TRBV25-1	CASKDSSYNSPLHF	TGTGCCAGCAAGGACAGCTCCTATAATTCACCCCTCCACTTT
-	-	TRBJ2-1	TRBV12-3/TRBV12-4	CASRQGRSSYNEQFF	TGTGCCAGCAGACAGGGACGGAGCTCCTACAATGAGCAGTTCTTC
-	TRBD1	TRBJ2-5	TRBV25-1	CASSDNGQGFPFGWGETQYF	TGTGCCAGCAGTGATAACGGACAGGGTTTCCCTTTTGGTTGGGGAGAGACCCAGTACTTC
-	-	TRBJ2-4	TRBV4-1	CASSPVGGRVDIQYF	TGCGCCAGCAGCCCCGTCGGGGGCAGGGTGGACATTCAGTACTTC
-	TRBD1	TRBJ2-7	TRBV6-5	CASSYFQGAGEQYF	TGTGCCAGCAGTTACTTTCAGGGGGCAGGCGAGCAGTACTTC
-	-	TRBJ1-2	TRBV6-1	CATPNTGSVYGYTF	TGTGCCACACCCAACACAGGGTCGGTCTATGGCTACACCTTC
-	TRBD2	TRBJ2-3	TRBV11-1	CASSEGLAGRTDTQYF	TGTGCCAGCAGCGAGGGACTAGCTGGTCGCACAGATACGCAGTATTTT
many	-	TRBJ2-1	TRBV10-3	CAISGAGQYNEQFF	TGTGCCATCAGTGGCGCGGGACAGTACAATGAGCAGTTCTTC
many	-	TRBJ2-2	TRBV5-1	CASSLANTGFSGELFF	TGCGCCAGCAGCTTGGCAAATACAGGGTTCTCCGGGGAGCTGTTTTTT
-	TRBD2	TRBJ2-1	TRBV12-3/TRBV12-4	CASSLMAGAGNEQFF	TGTGCCAGCAGTTTAATGGCGGGAGCAGGCAATGAGCAGTTCTTC
-	-	TRBJ2-5	TRBV3-1	CASRTIETQYF	TGTGCCAGCAGGACGATAGAGACCCAGTACTTC
-	-	TRBJ2-1	TRBV2	CASSEVSGANNEQFF	TGTGCCAGCAGTGAAGTGTCGGGAGCTAACAATGAGCAGTTCTTC
many	-	TRBJ1-6	TRBV3-1	CASSQDWLGPTSPLHF	TGTGCCAGCAGCCAAGATTGGCTAGGACCTACTTCACCCCTCCACTTT
many	-	TRBJ1-5	TRBV12-3/TRBV12-4	CASRPRGGSNQPQHF	TGTGCCAGCAGGCCCCGGGGGGGGAGCAATCAGCCCCAGCATTTT
-	-	TRBJ2-1	TRBV20-1	CSASQGGNEQFF	TGCAGTGCTAGCCAGGGTGGCAATGAGCAGTTCTTC
-	TRBD1	TRBJ2-3	TRBV3-1	CASSRDRPLDTQYF	TGTGCCAGCAGCCGGGACAGGCCCCTAGATACGCAGTATTTT
many	-	TRBJ2-3	TRBV7-2	CASRLIERDTQYF	TGTGCCAGCAGATTAATTGAGCGCGATACGCAGTATTTT
-	TRBD1	TRBJ2-1	TRBV6-1	CASRPYRQGGIYNEQFF	TGTGCCAGCAGACCCTACCGACAGGGCGGTATCTACAATGAGCAGTTCTTC
-	TRBD2	TRBJ2-1	TRBV6-1	CATSLWTSGRNEQFF	TGTGCCACCTCACTATGGACTAGCGGGAGAAATGAGCAGTTCTTC
-	TRBD1	TRBJ2-1	TRBV29-1	CSVEDNTGGYNEQFF	TGCAGCGTTGAAGATAACACAGGGGGATACAATGAGCAGTTCTTC